This TCR beta chain emerged from a study of siplizumab effects on memory and regulatory T cells. Libraries were prepared by immunoSEQ multiplex PCR; TCRdb keeps only in-frame clonotypes and omits some of them. The data contain approximately 9,500 clones, more than 35% of them singletons. Mixed lymphocyte reaction cells were cocultured at 37°C for about six days. By frequency in the sample, this clone is medium-sized. Antigen unknown. Study-level points and caveats: The apparent diversity of naive T cells exceeded that of memory cells, and naive T cells seemed to make a major contribution to the alloresponse. Proliferating Tregs' suppressive function in siplizumab cultures went unconfirmed.

The TCR was taken from a human donor in good health; the cells came from an allogeneic mixed lymphocyte reaction. The sample consisted of CFSE-low (dividing) CD8+ T cells sorted from an allogeneic mixed lymphocyte reaction.

The CDR3 reads CASSQVSRVGTEAFF. The CDR3 bases are TGCGCCAGCAGCCAAGTTAGCAGGGTAGGAACTGAAGCTTTCTTT. The V call is TRBV4-3, the J call TRBJ1-1; D is perhaps TRBD1 (5 bases). Deletions cut 1 base from V and 5 bases from J, with 14 bases between. CDR3 length: 15 residues. In germline, CDR1 is LGHNA, CDR2 YSLEER.